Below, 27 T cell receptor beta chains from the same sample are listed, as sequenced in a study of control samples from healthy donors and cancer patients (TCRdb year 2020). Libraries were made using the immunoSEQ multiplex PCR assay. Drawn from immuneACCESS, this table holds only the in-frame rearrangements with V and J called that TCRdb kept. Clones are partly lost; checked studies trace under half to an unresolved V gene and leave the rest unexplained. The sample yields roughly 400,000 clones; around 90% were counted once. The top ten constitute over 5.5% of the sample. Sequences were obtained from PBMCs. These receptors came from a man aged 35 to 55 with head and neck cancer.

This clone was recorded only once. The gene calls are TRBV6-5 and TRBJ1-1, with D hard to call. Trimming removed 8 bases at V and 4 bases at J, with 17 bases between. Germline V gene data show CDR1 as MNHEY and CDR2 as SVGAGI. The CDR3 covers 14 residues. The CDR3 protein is CASLTPRKGTEAFF. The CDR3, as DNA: TGTGCCAGCCTAACCCCGAGGAAGGGCACTGAAGCTTTCTTT.

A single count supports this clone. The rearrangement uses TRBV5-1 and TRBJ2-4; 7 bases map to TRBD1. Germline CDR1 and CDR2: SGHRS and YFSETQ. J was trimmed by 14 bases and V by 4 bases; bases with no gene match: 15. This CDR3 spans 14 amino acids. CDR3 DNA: TGCGCCAGCAGCATCGGACAGGAGGTAGACCCCAAGTACTTC. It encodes CASSIGQEVDPKYF.

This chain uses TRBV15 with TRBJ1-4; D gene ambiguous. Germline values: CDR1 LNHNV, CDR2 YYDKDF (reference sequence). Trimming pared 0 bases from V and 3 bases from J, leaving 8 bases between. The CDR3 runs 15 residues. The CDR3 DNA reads TGTGCCACCAGCAGAGATACGGCCTCTAATGAAAAACTGTTTTTT. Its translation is CATSRDTASNEKLFF.

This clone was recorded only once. CDR3 sequence (DNA): TGCGCCAGCAGCCAGGTACTCGGGACTCCTAAAAACCCAAAACTGTTTTTT. Translating it yields CASSQVLGTPKNPKLFF. V gene TRBV4-1 combines with J gene TRBJ1-4, with TRBD1 as a possible D gene (5 bases). This CDR3 contains 17 residues. V was trimmed by 3 bases and J by 10 bases, leaving 24 bases between them. Germline V lookup: CDR1 MGHRA, CDR2 YSYEKL.

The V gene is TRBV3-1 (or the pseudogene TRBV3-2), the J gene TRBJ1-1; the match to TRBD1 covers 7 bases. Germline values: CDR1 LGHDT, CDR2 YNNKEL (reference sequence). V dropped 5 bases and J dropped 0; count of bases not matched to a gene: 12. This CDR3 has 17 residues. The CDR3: CASSTTRTGMMNTEAFF. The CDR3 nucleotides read TGTGCCAGCAGCACAACCCGGACAGGAATGATGAACACTGAAGCTTTCTTT.

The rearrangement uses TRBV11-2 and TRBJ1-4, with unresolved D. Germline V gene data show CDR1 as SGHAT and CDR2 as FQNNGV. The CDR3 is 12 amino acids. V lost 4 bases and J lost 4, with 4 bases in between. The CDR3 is CASSSINEKLFF. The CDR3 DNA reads TGTGCCAGCAGCTCCATTAATGAAAAACTGTTTTTT.

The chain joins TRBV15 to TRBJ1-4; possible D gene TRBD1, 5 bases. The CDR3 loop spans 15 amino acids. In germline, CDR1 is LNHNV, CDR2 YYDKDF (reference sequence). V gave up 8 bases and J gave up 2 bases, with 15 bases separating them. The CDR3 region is CATQGEGVTNEKLFF. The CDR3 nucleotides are TGTGCCACCCAAGGGGAGGGAGTTACTAATGAAAAACTGTTTTTT.

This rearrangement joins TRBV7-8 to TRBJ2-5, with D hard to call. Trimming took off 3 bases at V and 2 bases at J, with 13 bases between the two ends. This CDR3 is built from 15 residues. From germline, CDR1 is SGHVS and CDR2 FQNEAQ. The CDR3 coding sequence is TGTGCCAGCAGCTTTGGGGTGGGGTTACAAGAGACCCAGTACTTC. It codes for CASSFGVGLQETQYF.

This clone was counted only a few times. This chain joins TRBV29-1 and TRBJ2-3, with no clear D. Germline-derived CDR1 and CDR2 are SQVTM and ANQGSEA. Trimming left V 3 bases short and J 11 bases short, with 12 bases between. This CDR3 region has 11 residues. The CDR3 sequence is CSVDSAHGQYF. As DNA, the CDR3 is TGCAGCGTTGATTCGGCCCATGGGCAGTATTTT.

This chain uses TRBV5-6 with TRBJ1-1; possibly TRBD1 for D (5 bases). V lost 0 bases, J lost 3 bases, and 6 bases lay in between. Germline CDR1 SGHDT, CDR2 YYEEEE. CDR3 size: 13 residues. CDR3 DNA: TGTGCCAGCAGCTTGGGCAGGGACACTGAAGCTTTCTTT. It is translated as CASSLGRDTEAFF.

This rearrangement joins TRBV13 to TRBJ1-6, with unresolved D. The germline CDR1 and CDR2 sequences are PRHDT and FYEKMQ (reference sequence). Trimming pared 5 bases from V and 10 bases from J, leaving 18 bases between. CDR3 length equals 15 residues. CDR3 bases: TGTGCCAGCAGCCCCCTTCGTGGTGGAGTCTCACCCCTCCACTTT. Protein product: CASSPLRGGVSPLHF.

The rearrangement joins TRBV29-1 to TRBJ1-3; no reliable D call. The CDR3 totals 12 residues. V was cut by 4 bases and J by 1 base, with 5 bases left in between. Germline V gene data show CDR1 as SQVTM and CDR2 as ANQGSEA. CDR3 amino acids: CSVVTSGNTIYF. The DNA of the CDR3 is TGCAGCGTTGTTACATCTGGAAACACCATATATTTT.

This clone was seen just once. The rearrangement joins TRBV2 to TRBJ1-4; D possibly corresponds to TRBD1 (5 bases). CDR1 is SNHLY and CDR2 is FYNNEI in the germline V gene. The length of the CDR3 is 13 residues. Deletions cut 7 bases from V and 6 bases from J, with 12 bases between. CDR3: CASTGRRYEKLFF. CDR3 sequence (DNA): TGTGCCAGCACAGGGAGGCGGTATGAAAAACTGTTTTTT.

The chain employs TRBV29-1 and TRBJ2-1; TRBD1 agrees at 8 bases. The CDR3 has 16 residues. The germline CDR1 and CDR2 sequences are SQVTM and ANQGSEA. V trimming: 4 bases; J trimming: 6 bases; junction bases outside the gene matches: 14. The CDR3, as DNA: TGCAGCGTTGCACCCCAGGGGGCGATTCGTGGCAATGAGCAGTTCTTC. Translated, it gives CSVAPQGAIRGNEQFF.

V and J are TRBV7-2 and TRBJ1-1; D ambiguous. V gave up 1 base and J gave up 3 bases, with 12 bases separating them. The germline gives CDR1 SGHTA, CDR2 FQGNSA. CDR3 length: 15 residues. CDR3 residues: CASSLVGKAHTEAFF. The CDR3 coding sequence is TGTGCCAGCAGCTTAGTGGGGAAAGCCCACACTGAAGCTTTCTTT. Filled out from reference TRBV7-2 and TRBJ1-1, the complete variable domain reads GAGVSQSPSNKVTEKGKDVELRCDPISGHTALYWYRQSLGQGLEFLIYFQGNSAPDKSGLPSDRFSAERTGGSVSTLTIQRTQQEDSAVYLCASSLVGKAHTEAFFGQGTRLTVV.

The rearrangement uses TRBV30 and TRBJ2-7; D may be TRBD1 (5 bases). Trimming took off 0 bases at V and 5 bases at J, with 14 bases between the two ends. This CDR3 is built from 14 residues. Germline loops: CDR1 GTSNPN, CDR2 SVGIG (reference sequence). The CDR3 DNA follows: TGTGCCTGGAGTGTGCAGGGCGCAAGGAACGAGCAGTACTTC. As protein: CAWSVQGARNEQYF.

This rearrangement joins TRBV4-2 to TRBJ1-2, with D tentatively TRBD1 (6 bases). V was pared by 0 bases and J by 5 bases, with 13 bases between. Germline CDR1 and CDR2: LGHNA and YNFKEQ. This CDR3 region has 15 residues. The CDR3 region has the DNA TGTGCCAGCAGCCAAGATCGGGGGCAGGGGTATGGCTACACCTTC. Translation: CASSQDRGQGYGYTF.

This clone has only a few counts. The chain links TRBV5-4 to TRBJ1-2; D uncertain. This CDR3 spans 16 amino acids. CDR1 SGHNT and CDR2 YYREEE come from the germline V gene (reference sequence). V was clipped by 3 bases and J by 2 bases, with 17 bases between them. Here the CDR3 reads CASSSPEGPANYGYTF. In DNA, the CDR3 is TGTGCCAGCAGCTCCCCGGAGGGTCCAGCGAACTATGGCTACACCTTC.

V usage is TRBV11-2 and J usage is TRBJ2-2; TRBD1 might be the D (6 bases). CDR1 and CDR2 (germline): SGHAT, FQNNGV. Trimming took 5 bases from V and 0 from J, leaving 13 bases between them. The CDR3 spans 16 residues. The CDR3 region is CASSPGNRANTGELFF. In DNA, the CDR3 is TGTGCCAGCAGCCCGGGAAACAGGGCGAACACCGGGGAGCTGTTTTTT.

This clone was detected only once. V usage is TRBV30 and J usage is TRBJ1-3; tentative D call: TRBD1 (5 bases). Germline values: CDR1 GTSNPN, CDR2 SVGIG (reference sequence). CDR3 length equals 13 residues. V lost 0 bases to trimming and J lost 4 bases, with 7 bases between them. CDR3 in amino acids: CAWSVKGGNTIYF. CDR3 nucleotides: TGTGCCTGGAGTGTAAAGGGGGGAAACACCATATATTTT.

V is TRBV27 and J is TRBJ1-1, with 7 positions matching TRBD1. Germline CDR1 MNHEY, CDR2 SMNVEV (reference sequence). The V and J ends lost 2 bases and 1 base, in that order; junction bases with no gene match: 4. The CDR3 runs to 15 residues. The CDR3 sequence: CASSLNPGGNTEAFF. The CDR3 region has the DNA TGTGCCAGCAGTTTAAACCCAGGGGGGAACACTGAAGCTTTCTTT.

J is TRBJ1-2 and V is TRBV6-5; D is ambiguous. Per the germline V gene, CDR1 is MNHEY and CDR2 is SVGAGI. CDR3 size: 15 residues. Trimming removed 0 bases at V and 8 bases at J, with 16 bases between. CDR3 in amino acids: CASSYSSSGVRGYTF. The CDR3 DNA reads TGTGCCAGCAGTTACTCGAGTTCCGGGGTCAGAGGCTACACCTTC.

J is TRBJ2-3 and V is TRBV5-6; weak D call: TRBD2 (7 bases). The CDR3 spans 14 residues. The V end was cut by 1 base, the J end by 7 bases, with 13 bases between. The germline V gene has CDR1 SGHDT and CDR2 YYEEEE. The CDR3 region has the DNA TGTGCCAGCAGCTTGTCGGGGGGCTGGAATACGCAGTATTTT. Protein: CASSLSGGWNTQYF.

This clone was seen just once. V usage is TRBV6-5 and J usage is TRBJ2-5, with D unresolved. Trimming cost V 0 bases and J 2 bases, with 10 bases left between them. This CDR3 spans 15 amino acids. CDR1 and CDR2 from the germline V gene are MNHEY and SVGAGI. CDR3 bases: TGTGCCAGCAGTTACTCATGGGCGATGCAAGAGACCCAGTACTTC. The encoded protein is CASSYSWAMQETQYF.

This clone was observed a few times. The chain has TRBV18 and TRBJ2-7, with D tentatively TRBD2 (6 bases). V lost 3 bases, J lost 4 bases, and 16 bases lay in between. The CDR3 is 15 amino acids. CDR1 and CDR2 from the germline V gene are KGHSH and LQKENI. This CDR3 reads CASSPGAGQGYEQYF. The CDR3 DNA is TGTGCCAGCTCACCCGGGGCGGGGCAGGGTTACGAGCAGTACTTC.

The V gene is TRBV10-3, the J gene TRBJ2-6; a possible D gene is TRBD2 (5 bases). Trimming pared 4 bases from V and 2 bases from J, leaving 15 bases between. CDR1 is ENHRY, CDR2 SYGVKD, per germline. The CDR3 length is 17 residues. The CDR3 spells CAISVAQVGTGANVLTF. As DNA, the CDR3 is TGTGCCATCAGTGTAGCGCAGGTCGGTACTGGGGCCAACGTCCTGACTTTC.

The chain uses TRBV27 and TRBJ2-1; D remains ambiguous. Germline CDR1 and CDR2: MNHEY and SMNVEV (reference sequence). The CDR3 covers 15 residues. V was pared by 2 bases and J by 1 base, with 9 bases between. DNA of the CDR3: TGTGCCAGCAGTTTAACCCCAGGATCCTACAATGAGCAGTTCTTC. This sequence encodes CASSLTPGSYNEQFF.